What follows are 11 T cell receptor beta chains derived from one specimen sequenced in a study of long-term antiretroviral therapy in people with HIV. Version v3.0 of the immunoSEQ assay ran at survey level. Method: immunoSEQ multiplex PCR; TCRdb's copy keeps in-frame clones and lacks some. The data hold 30,000 or so clones, with roughly 74% observed a single time. The sample was unsorted PBMCs, taken 3 years after starting antiretroviral therapy. These receptors all stem from a man aged 45 to 65 with HIV.

The CDR3 here is CASSPTSGVQETQYF. The CDR3 nucleotides are TGTGCCAGCTCACCAACTAGCGGGGTCCAAGAGACCCAGTACTTC. This rearrangement joins TRBV18 to TRBJ2-5, with 10 bases identical to TRBD2. The V segment lost 2 bases and the J segment 1 base; nucleotides outside the gene matches: 1. The germline V gene encodes CDR1 KGHSH and CDR2 LQKENI. The CDR3 extends over 15 amino acids.

The rearrangement links TRBV10-3 to TRBJ2-3; possible D gene TRBD1, 6 bases. The CDR3 spans 13 residues. V lost 7 bases and J lost 5, with 13 bases in between. CDR1 is ENHRY and CDR2 is SYGVKD in the germline V gene. In DNA, the CDR3 is TGTGCCATCATGGGGGCAGGGGAAGATACGCAGTATTTT. Protein product: CAIMGAGEDTQYF.

This clone came up a few times. The V call is TRBV14, the J call TRBJ2-6; D is perhaps TRBD1 or TRBD2 (5 bases each). CDR3 size: 15 residues. CDR1 and CDR2 from the germline V gene are SGHDN and FVKESK. V was pared by 4 bases and J by 5 bases, with 12 bases between. CDR3 region: CASSPGLWRANVLTF. In nucleotides, the CDR3 is TGTGCCAGCAGCCCGGGGCTTTGGAGGGCCAACGTCCTGACTTTC. The full variable domain, with the rest looked up from reference TRBV14 and TRBJ2-6, is EAGVTQFPSHSVIEKGQTVTLRCDPISGHDNLYWYRRVMGKEIKFLLHFVKESKQDESGMPNNRFLAERTGGTYSTLKVQPAELEDSGVYFCASSPGLWRANVLTFGAGSRLTVL.

The chain couples TRBV6-5 to TRBJ1-2, with D possibly matching TRBD1 (5 bases). The CDR3 extends over 13 amino acids. V lost 6 bases, J lost 3 bases, and 11 bases lay in between. Germline V gene sequence: CDR1 MNHEY, CDR2 SVGAGI. CDR3 amino acids: CASSPGRYYGYTF. As DNA, the CDR3 is TGTGCCAGCAGCCCGGGACGGTACTATGGCTACACCTTC.

This chain connects TRBV6-1 to TRBJ2-5; tentative D call: TRBD2 (6 bases). This CDR3 has 13 residues. Trimming took 7 bases from V and 5 from J, leaving 14 bases between them. The germline gives CDR1 MNHNS, CDR2 SASEGT. CDR3 nucleotide sequence: TGTGCCAGCATCCCGGGAGCATTCGAGACCCAGTACTTC. Amino acids: CASIPGAFETQYF.

The rearrangement links TRBV7-9 to TRBJ1-6; a weak D match, TRBD1 (5 bases). The CDR3 sequence is 17 residues long. Germline V CDR1 and CDR2: SEHNR, FQNEAQ (reference sequence). The ends were cut back, 4 bases at V and 0 bases at J, with 13 bases in the middle. The CDR3 DNA is TGTGCCAGCAGCTCCGGGGACGTTCTCTCCTATAATTCACCCCTCCACTTT. The encoded protein is CASSSGDVLSYNSPLHF.

The rearrangement joins TRBV25-1 to TRBJ1-4; D is unclear. Germline CDR1 reads MGHDK; CDR2 reads SYGVNS. Between the trimmed V and J ends, which lost 3 bases and 7 bases, there was a span of 6 bases. This CDR3 contains 12 residues. The CDR3 region has the DNA TGTGCCAGCAGTGAGGGAGGTGAAAAACTGTTTTTT. Translated, it gives CASSEGGEKLFF.

J is TRBJ2-4 and V is TRBV5-6; D is uncertain. The V and J ends lost 5 bases and 0 bases respectively, with 15 bases between them. CDR1 and CDR2 (germline): SGHDT, YYEEEE. This CDR3 is built from 16 residues. The chain's CDR3 is CASSELGRLAKNIQYF. The CDR3 DNA follows: TGTGCCAGCAGTGAATTAGGACGGCTAGCCAAAAACATTCAGTACTTC.

V and J are TRBV28 and TRBJ1-5; D ambiguous. The CDR3 is made up of 16 amino acids. In germline, CDR1 is MDHEN, CDR2 SYDVKM. V lost 1 base and J lost 2, with 12 bases in between. This chain's CDR3 is CASSLSLWAGNQPQHF. As DNA, the CDR3 is TGTGCCAGCAGTTTATCCTTGTGGGCGGGCAATCAGCCCCAGCATTTT.

The chain links TRBV27 to TRBJ2-7; D unclear. V was shortened by 0 bases and J by 3 bases, with 9 bases between the two germline ends. Germline CDR1 MNHEY, CDR2 SMNVEV (reference sequence). This CDR3 has 14 amino acids. The chain's CDR3 is CASSLSGLIYEQYF. Here the CDR3 DNA reads TGTGCCAGCAGTTTATCGGGGTTAATCTACGAGCAGTACTTC.

In this sample, this clone is medium-sized. The chain links TRBV21-1 to TRBJ1-5. TRBV21-1 is noted as a pseudogene. CDR3 size: 13 residues. This chain's CDR3 is CASRRGFDQPQHF. The CDR3 DNA sequence: TGTGCCAGCCGTCGGGGGTTCGATCAGCCCCAGCATTTT.